These 18 T cell receptor beta chains share one sample of origin, sequenced in a study of T cell responses to AZD1222 COVID-19 vaccine. TCRdb's copy holds only in-frame clones and misses some; the assay was immunoSEQ multiplex PCR. Seen here are approximately 150,000 clones, roughly nine tenths observed once, and the top ten hold approximately 9%. Source: peripheral blood, taken 28 days after the second AZD1222 dose. The source is an adult who received the AZD1222 COVID-19 vaccine.

The chain combines TRBV29-1 with TRBJ2-7, with D unclear. Trimming left V 6 bases short and J 5 bases short, with 11 bases between. The germline CDR1 and CDR2 sequences are SQVTM and ANQGSEA. This CDR3 has 11 residues. The chain's CDR3 is CSVATLNEQYF. CDR3 coding DNA: TGCAGCGTCGCCACCTTGAACGAGCAGTACTTC.

Here the CDR3 DNA reads TGCGCCAGCAGCTCATTTGGGGGGACGGCGGATTACTACGAGCAGTACTTC. Amino acid sequence: CASSSFGGTADYYEQYF. V and J are TRBV5-1 and TRBJ2-7; D possibly corresponds to TRBD2 (6 bases). Germline assignment: CDR1 SGHRS and CDR2 YFSETQ. V was cut by 3 bases and J by 3 bases, with 22 bases left in between. CDR3 size: 17 residues.

The rearrangement joins TRBV9 to TRBJ2-1, with TRBD2 identical over 10 bases. CDR3 size: 20 residues. V shed 4 bases and J 7 bases; nucleotides not matched to a gene: 23. CDR1 is SGDLS and CDR2 is YYNGEE in the germline V gene. The CDR3 here is CASSSPLAGRGGVSYNEQFF. The DNA for the CDR3 is TGTGCCAGCAGCTCGCCACTAGCGGGGAGGGGAGGGGTTTCATATAATGAGCAGTTCTTC.

The chain has TRBV11-1 and TRBJ1-2; 7 bases line up with TRBD1. Germline assignment: CDR1 SGHAT and CDR2 FQDESV (reference sequence). The CDR3 spans 15 residues. J gave up 2 bases and V 4 bases, and 7 bases lay outside the gene matches. CDR3 sequence (DNA): TGTGCCAGCAGCTCGGATGGACAGGAAAACTATGGCTACACCTTC. Translation gives CASSSDGQENYGYTF. Variable domain in full (rest from reference TRBV11-1 and TRBJ1-2): EAEVAQSPRYKITEKSQAVAFWCDPISGHATLYWYRQILGQGPELLVQFQDESVVDDSQLPKDRFSAERLKGVDSTLKIQPAELGDSAMYLCASSSDGQENYGYTFGSGTRLTVV.

This clone showed up just a few times. In DNA, the CDR3 is TGTGCCAGCATCAAGGAACGGGACAGGTTGACCAAAAACATTCAGTACTTC. Translating gives CASIKERDRLTKNIQYF. The rearrangement joins TRBV6-4 to TRBJ2-4; TRBD1 matches 8 bases. Trimming removed 7 bases from V and 2 bases from J; junction bases left unmatched: 13. CDR1 and CDR2 (germline): MRHNA, SNTAGT. The CDR3 is 17 residues long.

This clone turned up a few times. The V call is TRBV27, the J call TRBJ1-3; 8 bases align to TRBD1. Germline V gives CDR1 MNHEY, CDR2 SMNVEV (reference sequence). V shed 5 bases, J shed 6 bases, and the junction held 9 bases outside the gene matches. CDR3 length: 15 amino acids. The DNA for the CDR3 is TGTGCCAGCAGTCCGACCCGGACAGGGACAAACACCATATATTTT. This codes for CASSPTRTGTNTIYF.

This chain links TRBV28 with TRBJ2-1, with TRBD1 as a possible D gene (5 bases). The CDR3 is made up of 15 amino acids. CDR1 and CDR2 (germline): MDHEN, SYDVKM. Trimming removed 7 bases at V and 6 bases at J, with 19 bases between. The CDR3 coding sequence is TGTGCCAGCACCCCCGGGCAGGGCGGTCGCAATGAGCAGTTCTTC. Amino acid sequence: CASTPGQGGRNEQFF.

The chain uses TRBV19 and TRBJ1-1, with D tentatively TRBD1 (6 bases). This CDR3 has 14 amino acids. With 2 bases removed from V and 4 bases from J, the gap between germline ends came to 11 bases. Germline lookup yields CDR1 LNHDA and CDR2 SQIVND (reference sequence). CDR3 in amino acids: CASSITGTGTEAFF. CDR3 sequence (DNA): TGTGCCAGTAGTATAACAGGGACGGGCACTGAAGCTTTCTTT.

This rearrangement joins TRBV4-1 to TRBJ2-1; D uncertain. Germline V CDR1 and CDR2: MGHRA, YSYEKL. V was pared by 0 bases and J by 6 bases, with 9 bases between. The CDR3 consists of 14 residues. The DNA of the CDR3 is TGCGCCAGCAGCCAAGAACCCCCTAGCAATGAGCAGTTCTTC. Translation gives CASSQEPPSNEQFF.

The J gene is TRBJ1-3, the V gene TRBV7-2; 7 positions agree with TRBD1. V lost 1 base and J lost 6; bases outside the gene matches: 6. The germline V gene encodes CDR1 SGHTA and CDR2 FQGNSA. The CDR3 runs 15 residues. The CDR3 loop is CASSLDAGGANTIYF. In nucleotides, the CDR3 is TGTGCCAGCAGCTTAGATGCAGGGGGGGCAAACACCATATATTTT.

The chain carries TRBV6-1 and TRBJ2-1; 12 bases line up with TRBD2. With 2 bases clipped from V and 2 bases from J, the junction kept 1 base outside the gene matches. The CDR3 extends over 16 amino acids. Germline loops: CDR1 MNHNS, CDR2 SASEGT. The CDR3 is CASSELAGGPYNEQFF. The CDR3 nucleotides read TGTGCCAGCAGTGAACTAGCGGGAGGGCCCTACAATGAGCAGTTCTTC.

V and J are TRBV13 and TRBJ2-3; no clear D gene. This CDR3 is 16 amino acids long. The germline CDR1 and CDR2 sequences are PRHDT and FYEKMQ (reference sequence). Trimming removed 2 bases from V and 2 bases from J, with 14 bases in between. CDR3 amino acids: CASSLSSEKFTDTQYF. Here the CDR3 DNA reads TGTGCCAGCAGCTTATCTTCTGAGAAATTCACAGATACGCAGTATTTT.

The rearrangement links TRBV4-2 to TRBJ1-2; D remains unclear. The germline V gene has CDR1 LGHNA and CDR2 YNFKEQ. The CDR3 totals 16 residues. Trimming pared 3 bases from V and 3 bases from J, leaving 17 bases between. The DNA of the CDR3 is TGTGCCAGCAGCCACCGAACGGACGGAGTCGACTATGGCTACACCTTC. This sequence encodes CASSHRTDGVDYGYTF.

The V gene is TRBV6-1, the J gene TRBJ2-7, with 9 bases fitting TRBD1. V dropped 2 bases and J dropped 3; count of bases not matched to a gene: 5. From germline, CDR1 is MNHNS and CDR2 SASEGT. The CDR3 sequence is 15 residues long. The CDR3 nucleotides are TGTGCCAGCAGTGAACCGGGACAGGGATTCTACGAGCAGTACTTC. This sequence encodes CASSEPGQGFYEQYF.

The V call is TRBV3-1 (or the pseudogene TRBV3-2), the J call TRBJ2-1, with TRBD1 as a possible D gene (6 bases). Deletions cut 4 bases from V and 3 bases from J, with 10 bases between. The CDR3 covers 14 residues. CDR1 is LGHDT, CDR2 YNNKEL, per germline (reference sequence). The CDR3 loop reads CASSLQGSYNEQFF. The CDR3 DNA reads TGTGCCAGCAGCCTTCAGGGGAGCTACAATGAGCAGTTCTTC.

The chain links TRBV25-1 to TRBJ2-1; D gene ambiguous. The ends were cut back, 5 bases at V and 3 bases at J, with 14 bases in the middle. The germline gives CDR1 MGHDK, CDR2 SYGVNS. The CDR3 has 15 residues. The CDR3 DNA reads TGTGCCAGCAGTCCTCCGGGCCTCCTCTACAATGAGCAGTTCTTC. Encoded protein: CASSPPGLLYNEQFF.

The V call is TRBV21-1, the J call TRBJ2-1; TRBD1 reflects the table's D call only, with no check against the DNA. TRBV21-1 is an annotated pseudogene. CDR3 size: 15 residues. The CDR3 is CASSKTSGGYATGFF. DNA of the CDR3: TGTGCCAGCAGCAAGACTTCCGGCGGCTACGCGACAGGGTTCTTC.

V gene TRBV2 combines with J gene TRBJ2-7; possibly TRBD1 for D (6 bases). CDR3 size: 13 residues. The V and J ends lost 5 bases and 3 bases respectively, with 11 bases between them. Germline CDR1 and CDR2: SNHLY and FYNNEI. CDR3 DNA: TGTGCCAGCAGTTCTACAGGGAGCTACGAGCAGTACTTC. Residues: CASSSTGSYEQYF. Full variable domain (remainder filled in from reference TRBV2 and TRBJ2-7): EPEVTQTPSHQVTQMGQEVILRCVPISNHLYFYWYRQILGQKVEFLVSFYNNEISEKSEIFDDQFSVERPDGSNFTLKIRSTKLEDSAMYFCASSSTGSYEQYFGPGTRLTVT.